Below are 21 T cell receptor beta chains sequenced from a single sample in a study of shared clonotypes between healthy human individuals. Sequencing used immunoSEQ multiplex PCR; TCRdb keeps in-frame clones, though not all of them. Counted here are about 960,000 clones, over 60% occurring once; the ten biggest clones make up roughly 1.5%. Sequences were obtained from memory CD4+ T cells sorted from blood. Subset defined: CD45RA-negative fraction. The receptors originated from a man between 18 and 35 years old in good health.

The V gene is TRBV5-1, the J gene TRBJ1-1, with a tentative D call TRBD1 (6 bases). The V gene lost 1 base and the J gene lost 0 bases, with 16 bases spanning the gap. This CDR3 comprises 17 residues. CDR1 and CDR2 from the germline V gene are SGHRS and YFSETQ. In DNA, the CDR3 is TGCGCCAGCAGCTTGAATATCTGGACAGCGATGAACACTGAAGCTTTCTTT. Encoded protein: CASSLNIWTAMNTEAFF. The full variable domain, its missing parts supplied by reference TRBV5-1 and TRBJ1-1, is KAGVTQTPRYLIKTRGQQVTLSCSPISGHRSVSWYQQTPGQGLQFLFEYFSETQRNKGNFPGRFSGRQFSNSRSEMNVSTLELGDSALYLCASSLNIWTAMNTEAFFGQGTRLTVV.

The V gene is TRBV5-4, the J gene TRBJ2-2; no reliable D call. Trimming removed 0 bases from V and 2 bases from J, with 11 bases in between. The CDR3 contains 16 residues. The germline V gene has CDR1 SGHNT and CDR2 YYREEE (reference sequence). CDR3 DNA: TGTGCCAGCAGCTTGGATCGGGTAGGAAACACCGGGGAGCTGTTTTTT. Amino acid sequence: CASSLDRVGNTGELFF.

The chain carries TRBV2 and TRBJ2-1; 11 positions match TRBD1. This CDR3 contains 15 residues. The V and J ends lost 5 bases and 7 bases, in that order; junction bases with no gene match: 7. Germline V gives CDR1 SNHLY, CDR2 FYNNEI. In nucleotides, the CDR3 is TGTGCCAGCAGTAGGGACAGGGGGGCTCTTAATGAGCAGTTCTTC. It is translated as CASSRDRGALNEQFF. The full variable domain, in which reference TRBV2 and TRBJ2-1 provide the parts outside the CDR3, is EPEVTQTPSHQVTQMGQEVILRCVPISNHLYFYWYRQILGQKVEFLVSFYNNEISEKSEIFDDQFSVERPDGSNFTLKIRSTKLEDSAMYFCASSRDRGALNEQFFGPGTRLTVL.

The chain has TRBV27 and TRBJ1-5, with TRBD1 matching over 9 bases. Germline lookup yields CDR1 MNHEY and CDR2 SMNVEV (reference sequence). J was trimmed by 2 bases and V by 5 bases; bases with no gene match: 4. The CDR3 totals 15 residues. CDR3 sequence reads: CASSTGGQGNQPQHF. CDR3 sequence (DNA): TGTGCCAGCAGTACAGGGGGCCAGGGCAATCAGCCCCAGCATTTT.

The chain combines TRBV28 with TRBJ1-1; D perhaps matches TRBD1 (6 bases). Per germline, CDR1 MDHEN and CDR2 SYDVKM. The CDR3 loop spans 14 amino acids. Between the trimmed V and J ends, which lost 6 bases and 7 bases, there was a span of 18 bases. The CDR3 here is CASRDTDRYLEAFF. DNA of the CDR3: TGTGCCAGCAGGGACACCGACAGGTACCTTGAAGCTTTCTTT.

The chain recombines TRBV5-4 with TRBJ2-7; 11 nucleotides match TRBD1. There are 13 residues in the CDR3. CDR1 SGHNT and CDR2 YYREEE come from the germline V gene (reference sequence). With 4 bases clipped from V and 7 bases from J, the junction kept 4 bases outside the gene matches. In DNA form, the CDR3 reads TGTGCCAGCAGCGTGGACAGGGGGCGTGAGCAGTACTTC. As protein: CASSVDRGREQYF.

This clone was recorded once. This sample includes further DNA sequences coding for the same CDR3. The chain recombines TRBV7-2 with TRBJ1-4, with TRBD1 identical over 7 bases. This CDR3 region has 14 residues. Germline V gene sequence: CDR1 SGHTA, CDR2 FQGNSA. The V gene end was trimmed by 5 bases and the J gene end by 4 bases; junction bases not matched to a gene: 4. CDR3 in amino acids: CASSRDSLNEKLFF. CDR3 in DNA: TGTGCCAGCAGCAGGGACAGCCTTAATGAAAAACTGTTTTTT. Combining the CDR3 with reference TRBV7-2 and TRBJ1-4 gives the whole variable domain GAGVSQSPSNKVTEKGKDVELRCDPISGHTALYWYRQSLGQGLEFLIYFQGNSAPDKSGLPSDRFSAERTGGSVSTLTIQRTQQEDSAVYLCASSRDSLNEKLFFGSGTQLSVL.

This clone was seen repeatedly, ten times or more. The J gene is TRBJ2-4, the V gene TRBV2; perhaps TRBD1 as D (6 bases). V was shortened by 6 bases and J by 0 bases, with 12 bases between the two germline ends. Germline CDR1 reads SNHLY; CDR2 reads FYNNEI. CDR3 size: 15 residues. The CDR3 DNA is TGTGCCAGCAGAATCGGACAGCTAGCCAAAAACATTCAGTACTTC. It codes for CASRIGQLAKNIQYF.

The V gene is TRBV6-6, the J gene TRBJ1-2, with 8 bases aligning to TRBD1. The CDR3 extends over 12 amino acids. Trimming removed 10 bases from V and 8 bases from J; junction bases left unmatched: 9. Germline CDR1 reads MNHNY; CDR2 reads SVGAGI (reference sequence). This CDR3 is CAITGGVRGYTF. CDR3 sequence (DNA): TGTGCCATCACAGGGGGGGTTCGCGGCTACACCTTC.

This clone was seen a few times. The chain couples TRBV5-1 to TRBJ2-1, with a weak D call TRBD1 (6 bases). Trimming left V 0 bases short and J 0 bases short, with 7 bases between. The germline V gene encodes CDR1 SGHRS and CDR2 YFSETQ. This CDR3 spans 15 amino acids. The CDR3 DNA follows: TGCGCCAGCAGCTTGGAGGGGGACTCCTACAATGAGCAGTTCTTC. It specifies CASSLEGDSYNEQFF.

This clone was seen only a few times. The chain uses TRBV6-6 and TRBJ1-1; D unclear. This CDR3 is 11 amino acids long. Trimming pared 9 bases from V and 0 bases from J, leaving 5 bases between. Germline-derived CDR1 and CDR2 are MNHNY and SVGAGI (reference sequence). CDR3 DNA sequence: TGTGCCAGTACAGTGAACACTGAAGCTTTCTTT. This codes for CASTVNTEAFF.

This CDR3 is CASSLKDTQYF. CDR3 nucleotides: TGTGCCAGCAGCTTAAAGGATACGCAGTATTTT. The chain combines TRBV7-2 with TRBJ2-3; D remains unclear. The germline V gene encodes CDR1 SGHTA and CDR2 FQGNSA. V was clipped by 2 bases and J by 6 bases, with 3 bases between them. This CDR3 comprises 11 residues.

The rearrangement joins TRBV6-5 to TRBJ1-3; weak D call: TRBD1 (5 bases). Trimming removed 0 bases at V and 4 bases at J, with 10 bases between. Germline lookup yields CDR1 MNHEY and CDR2 SVGAGI. This CDR3 spans 15 amino acids. The CDR3 nucleotides are TGTGCCAGCAGTTACTCTGGGTCAGGGGGAAACACCATATATTTT. Translated, it gives CASSYSGSGGNTIYF.

Written as DNA, the CDR3 is TGTGCCAGCAGCCACAGGGATGGCGGGGAGCTGTTTTTT. Amino acids: CASSHRDGGELFF. The chain has TRBV7-9 and TRBJ2-2, with D tentatively TRBD1 (6 bases). Trimming shortened V by 5 bases and J by 7 bases, and 11 bases separated the two germline ends. CDR1 is SEHNR, CDR2 FQNEAQ, per germline (reference sequence). The CDR3 sequence is 13 residues long.

The gene calls are TRBV5-1 and TRBJ2-3; D gene uncertain. V was cut by 3 bases and J by 3 bases, with 8 bases left in between. The length of the CDR3 is 13 residues. Per the germline V gene, CDR1 is SGHRS and CDR2 is YFSETQ. CDR3 loop: CASSSQETDTQYF. CDR3 bases: TGCGCCAGCAGCTCCCAGGAGACAGATACGCAGTATTTT. The whole variable domain, filled in from reference TRBV5-1 and TRBJ2-3, reads KAGVTQTPRYLIKTRGQQVTLSCSPISGHRSVSWYQQTPGQGLQFLFEYFSETQRNKGNFPGRFSGRQFSNSRSEMNVSTLELGDSALYLCASSSQETDTQYFGPGTRLTVL.

The chain recombines TRBV5-6 with TRBJ2-2; the D is unclear. The CDR3 spans 12 residues. Trimming pared 1 base from V and 7 bases from J, leaving 5 bases between. CDR1 is SGHDT, CDR2 YYEEEE, per germline. The CDR3 nucleotides are TGTGCCAGCAGCTTGTACAGCGGGGAGCTGTTTTTT. Translating gives CASSLYSGELFF.

Points on this clone: The sample contains more than one DNA sequence encoding this CDR3. CDR3 sequence reads: CASSLDWGRTEAFF. CDR3 bases: TGTGCCAGCAGCTTGGATTGGGGCCGCACTGAAGCTTTCTTT. The gene calls are TRBV5-5 and TRBJ1-1; D is possibly TRBD1 (5 bases). CDR3 length: 14 residues. Germline assignment: CDR1 SGHKS and CDR2 YYEKEE (reference sequence). The germline V and J ends were trimmed by 0 bases and 4 bases, with 10 bases remaining between them.

The genes are TRBV13 and TRBJ2-5, with D maybe TRBD2 (5 bases). CDR1 is PRHDT, CDR2 FYEKMQ, per germline (reference sequence). CDR3 size: 14 residues. Trimming shortened V by 1 base and J by 5 bases, and 11 bases separated the two germline ends. CDR3 amino acids: CASSLAPRGETQYF. The CDR3 DNA is TGTGCCAGCAGCTTAGCGCCCCGAGGGGAGACCCAGTACTTC.

The chain joins TRBV6-1 to TRBJ2-1, with D unclear. The germline gives CDR1 MNHNS, CDR2 SASEGT. The V and J ends lost 8 bases and 6 bases respectively, with 14 bases between them. CDR3 length equals 13 residues. CDR3 DNA: TGTGCCAGCCTTGGGCTACACCTCAATGAGCAGTTCTTC. It yields the protein CASLGLHLNEQFF.

The chain carries TRBV30 and TRBJ2-3; 12 bases agree with TRBD2. After removal of 4 bases from V and 3 bases from J, the junction contained 8 bases not matched to a gene. Germline V CDR1 and CDR2: GTSNPN, SVGIG (reference sequence). CDR3 size: 16 residues. The CDR3 spells CAWTKTSGSRTDTQYF. The CDR3 DNA follows: TGTGCCTGGACCAAGACTAGCGGGAGCCGAACAGATACGCAGTATTTT.

The genes are TRBV28 and TRBJ1-5, with D perhaps TRBD1 (5 bases). Trimming took 6 bases from V and 0 from J, leaving 15 bases between them. Per the germline V gene, CDR1 is MDHEN and CDR2 is SYDVKM. The CDR3 spans 16 residues. The CDR3 spells CASSSGTYNSNQPQHF. The CDR3 DNA is TGTGCCAGCAGCTCCGGGACGTACAATAGCAATCAGCCCCAGCATTTT.